This T cell receptor beta chain was sequenced for a study of cytomegalovirus exposure and HLA in healthy donors. Study-wide results and caveats: The productive fraction for most TCR beta V segments was about 87% or about 30% in an earlier analysis.

Germline V lookup: CDR1 LGHNA, CDR2 YNFKEQ. V was pared by 4 bases and J by 2 bases, with 9 bases between. The CDR3 is made up of 13 amino acids. Note on this clone: Antigen unknown.

60 Vbeta and 13 Jbeta primers were used in PCR. The table came from immunoSEQ multiplex PCR; TCRdb's copy has only in-frame clones and leaves some out. This listing includes over 75,000 clones. The receptor was isolated from a girl aged 5-17 years in good health and CMV-seropositive. The specimen was PBMCs. V and J are TRBV4-2 and TRBJ2-7; D gene ambiguous. CDR3 sequence: CASSPTDAYEQYF. For the CDR3, the DNA is TGTGCCAGCAGCCCCACAGATGCCTACGAGCAGTACTTC.